This T cell receptor beta chain originates from a study of cytomegalovirus exposure and HLA in healthy donors. Germline V gives CDR1 SNHLY, CDR2 FYNNEI. J was trimmed by 7 bases and V by 6 bases; bases with no gene match: 9. The length of the CDR3 is 15 residues. PCR employed 60 Vbeta and 13 Jbeta primers. Repertoires were generated with immunoSEQ multiplex PCR, while TCRdb's copy carries only in-frame clones and drops some. The sample lists roughly 80,000 clones, 65% to 85% occurring once. Material for sequencing was PBMCs. This TCR derives from a woman between 50 and 59 years old in good health and CMV-seronegative. The chain is built from TRBV2 and TRBJ2-1; TRBD2 matches 10 bases. DNA of the CDR3: TGTGCCAGCAGGGCCGGGACTAGCGATAGGAATGAGCAGTTCTTC. It translates to CASRAGTSDRNEQFF.